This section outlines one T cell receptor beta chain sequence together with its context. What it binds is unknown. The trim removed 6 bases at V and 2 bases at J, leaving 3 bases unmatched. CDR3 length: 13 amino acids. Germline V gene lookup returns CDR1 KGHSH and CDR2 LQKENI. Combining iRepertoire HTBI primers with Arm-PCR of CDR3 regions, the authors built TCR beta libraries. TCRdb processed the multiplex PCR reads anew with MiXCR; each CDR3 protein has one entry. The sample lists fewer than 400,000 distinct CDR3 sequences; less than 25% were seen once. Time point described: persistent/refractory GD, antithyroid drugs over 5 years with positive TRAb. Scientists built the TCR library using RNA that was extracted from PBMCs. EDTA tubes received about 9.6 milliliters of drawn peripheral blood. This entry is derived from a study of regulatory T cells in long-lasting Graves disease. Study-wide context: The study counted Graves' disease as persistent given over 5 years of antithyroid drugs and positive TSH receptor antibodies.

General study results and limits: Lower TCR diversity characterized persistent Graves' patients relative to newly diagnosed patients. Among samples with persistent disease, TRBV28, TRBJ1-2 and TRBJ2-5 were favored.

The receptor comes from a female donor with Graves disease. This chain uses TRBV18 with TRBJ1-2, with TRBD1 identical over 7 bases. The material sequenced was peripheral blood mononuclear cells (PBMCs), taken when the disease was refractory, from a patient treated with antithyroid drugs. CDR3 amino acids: CASSEGANYGYTF. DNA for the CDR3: TGTGCCAGCTCTGAGGGGGCAAACTATGGCTACACCTTC.